This TCR beta chain was observed in a study of blood T cell repertoires in COVID-19 (TCRdb year 2020). With regard to the full study: Collaborator samples came from the United States, Italy and Spain and covered acute and convalescent phases of COVID-19. The material from the prospective study consisted of cDNA or gDNA derived from T cells, B-cell-depleted T cells, or PBMCs. Subjects who had been exposed to COVID-19, were actively infected with it, or had recovered from it provided the deeply sampled blood TCRbeta repertoires that made up the dataset. A freely available public database, intended as a resource for researchers studying the immune response to SARS-CoV-2, is where the repertoires were released. The samples were drawn from two sources: the first 160 participants of the ongoing ImmuneRACE study, and some 1,300 subjects contributed by 6 global collaborators. Sample metadata almost always included a de-identified subject ID, COVID-19 status, age in years and sex. HLA class I and class II types, where available, came from metadata supplied by the sample provider rather than from assay-based typing. Overall study results and their limits: The quantity of clinical and demographic metadata differed by source and by participant and was supplied without curation.

The immunoSEQ Assay, a bias-controlled multiplex PCR, was used to amplify TCRbeta CDR3 regions from genomic DNA. The original pipeline was this. The number of nucleated cells in each sample was estimated by amplification of reference gene primers within the assay. Sequence reads were collapsed and filtered to measure the absolute abundance of every unique TCRbeta CDR3 rearrangement. For each sample, productive Simpson clonality was calculated by taking the square root of Simpson's diversity index across productive rearrangements. In TCRdb, the immuneACCESS table is reduced to in-frame sequences with V and J assigned. These tables do not hold every clone; where another copy was compared, an unresolved V gene accounts for under half, and the others remain unexplained. The V and J calls and the clone size are those of that table, but D and trimming were determined from the DNA. For this sample there are roughly 180,000 clones; more than 80% appear just once. 6% to 8.5% of the sample belongs to the ten largest clones.

Details on this clone: No antigen is known for it. No base quality information exists; no much larger clone differs at one position.

CDR1 and CDR2 are drawn from the germline V gene (reference sequence): LGHDT, YNNKEL. Including cysteine and phenylalanine, the CDR3 has 14 amino acids. The entry retains the CDR3 DNA only, 42 bases that are in frame from base 1. V is cut back by 4 bases and J by 7 bases, with 2 bases in the junction unmatched. The collaborating institutions used their own protocols to collect whole blood in K2EDTA tubes. For TCRbeta analysis, collaborators shipped samples as frozen whole blood, isolated PBMCs, or DNA extracted from either of those sample types. The chain is encoded by TRBV3-1 (or the pseudogene TRBV3-2) joined to TRBJ2-1, and 12 junction bases match TRBD2. This receptor was taken from a human donor in a cohort sampled during active COVID-19. The material sequenced was peripheral blood. In nucleotides, the sequence is TGTGCCAGCAGCCCTAGCGGGGGGGTGAATGAGCAGTTCTTC. Translated, this gives CASSPSGGVNEQFF.